Listed here are 3 T cell receptor beta chains from one sample, sequenced in a study of CXCR3-negative and CXCR3-positive naive CD8 T cells. All TRB cDNA libraries came from 5' RACE performed with UMI labels. For each CDR3 protein, TCRdb gives one entry from its re-call of the 5' RACE reads, without DNA. This repertoire includes 50,000 to 60,000 distinct CDR3 sequences. The antigens of these receptors remain unknown. Study findings and constraints: Against CXCR3-negative naive cells, CXCR3-positive naive cells showed more hydrophobic TRB CDR3s.

The sample consisted of naive CXCR3+ CD8+ T cells from blood. Subset: CD45RO-CCR7+CD27+CD95- naive CD8+ T cells expressing CXCR3 (TNR3+). These receptors came from a human donor in good health. Some clones in this sample may be carry-over from other donors' samples.

V gene TRBV11-2 combines with J gene TRBJ1-5. The length of the CDR3 is 15 residues. Germline V CDR1 and CDR2: SGHAT, FQNNGV. This chain's CDR3 is CASSLGGNSNQPQHF.

V and J are TRBV25-1 and TRBJ1-6; no DNA is available, so the TRBD1 call from TCRdb remains unchecked. The V gene's germline CDR1 is MGHDK and CDR2 SYGVNS. This CDR3 is 14 amino acids long. The CDR3 spells CASSVAGVVSPLHF.

The genes are TRBV14 and TRBJ2-5; lacking DNA, the TRBD1 call made by TCRdb goes unchecked. CDR3 length equals 18 residues. The germline V gene encodes CDR1 SGHDN and CDR2 FVKESK. CDR3 in amino acids: CASSHNSAWGTGEETQYF.